The 10 T cell receptor beta chains given below trace back to one sample, sequenced in a study of blood T cell repertoires in COVID-19. TCRdb's copy holds only in-frame clones and misses some; the assay was immunoSEQ multiplex PCR. The sample lists 350,000 or so clones; roughly 87% were seen once. Sequences were obtained from PBMCs or T cells enriched from blood (not recorded which). These receptors originate from a woman in her twenties or thirties who had recovered from COVID-19.

The chain combines TRBV4-1 with TRBJ2-7, with 9 bases fitting TRBD1. Germline-derived CDR1 and CDR2 are MGHRA and YSYEKL. With 2 bases clipped from V and 2 bases from J, the junction kept 16 bases outside the gene matches. CDR3 size: 19 residues. The CDR3 here is CASSQLIAGQGMETYEQYF. CDR3 bases: TGCGCCAGCAGCCAACTAATAGCCGGACAGGGGATGGAGACCTACGAGCAGTACTTC.

This clone was counted a single time. V is TRBV5-6 and J is TRBJ1-1; 7 bases are a match to TRBD1. The CDR3 sequence is 16 residues long. Germline trimming cut 0 bases from V and 0 bases from J; bases unmatched to any gene: 5. The germline gives CDR1 SGHDT, CDR2 YYEEEE. CDR3 coding DNA: TGTGCCAGCAGCTTGGGGGCGGGACAGATGAACACTGAAGCTTTCTTT. Its translation is CASSLGAGQMNTEAFF.

This clone has only one observation. The chain couples TRBV29-1 to TRBJ1-2; weak D call: TRBD1 (6 bases). Germline V gene data show CDR1 as SQVTM and CDR2 as ANQGSEA. Trimming stripped 8 bases from V and 5 bases from J, with 15 bases between. This CDR3 comprises 12 residues. Written as DNA, the CDR3 is TGCAGCTTTCGGGGGGGCCCATATGGCTACACCTTC. It codes for CSFRGGPYGYTF.

The chain combines TRBV5-1 with TRBJ2-3; the match to TRBD2 covers 13 bases. After removal of 4 bases from V and 1 base from J, the junction contained 3 bases not matched to a gene. Germline V gene data show CDR1 as SGHRS and CDR2 as YFSETQ. This CDR3 has 16 amino acids. CDR3 sequence: CASSAGLAGGTDTQYF. In DNA form, the CDR3 reads TGCGCCAGCAGCGCAGGACTAGCGGGGGGCACAGATACGCAGTATTTT.

This clone has just one count. The rearrangement joins TRBV30 to TRBJ1-4, with 7 bases identical to TRBD1. Trimming at V came to 8 bases and at J to 2 bases, leaving 14 bases not matched to a gene. Looked up from germline, CDR1 is GTSNPN and CDR2 is SVGIG (reference sequence). The CDR3 is made up of 16 amino acids. The CDR3 DNA sequence: TGTGCCGGACGACAGGGTCTCCCTGGCACTAATGAAAAACTGTTTTTT. Translated: CAGRQGLPGTNEKLFF.

The chain recombines TRBV7-2 with TRBJ2-7, with 9 bases that match TRBD1. CDR3 length equals 15 residues. CDR1 is SGHTA, CDR2 FQGNSA, per germline. J was trimmed by 5 bases and V by 6 bases; bases with no gene match: 11. CDR3 DNA: TGTGCCAGCAGTTCCCCCGGGACAGGGTTCCACGAGCAGTACTTC. Translating gives CASSSPGTGFHEQYF.

This clone showed up just once. The chain carries TRBV25-1 and TRBJ2-5; 9 nucleotides align to TRBD1. There are 16 residues in the CDR3. Germline-derived CDR1 and CDR2 are MGHDK and SYGVNS. Losses at the gene ends were 5 bases for V and 5 bases for J; bases not matched to a gene: 12. In DNA form, the CDR3 reads TGTGCCAGCAGTATACCCGGGACAGGGTTCGCCGAGACCCAGTACTTC. Amino acids: CASSIPGTGFAETQYF.

This rearrangement joins TRBV6-5 to TRBJ2-2, with TRBD1 matching over 9 bases. The germline V gene has CDR1 MNHEY and CDR2 SVGAGI. This CDR3 region has 16 residues. With V trimmed by 3 bases and J by 4 bases, 6 bases remained unmatched. Here the CDR3 DNA reads TGTGCCAGCAGTTATCGTGGGACAGGGCTCACCGGGGAGCTGTTTTTT. It encodes CASSYRGTGLTGELFF.

The rearrangement joins TRBV18 to TRBJ2-3, with TRBD1 matching 7 bases. The V gene's germline CDR1 is KGHSH and CDR2 LQKENI. Trimming took 4 bases from V and 1 from J; bases not matched to a gene: 5. This CDR3 is built from 15 residues. The CDR3 DNA sequence: TGTGCCAGCTCACTCCGGGACAGACGCACAGATACGCAGTATTTT. Its translation is CASSLRDRRTDTQYF.

The genes are TRBV6-1 and TRBJ1-2; 8 bases match TRBD1. The CDR3 length is 17 residues. The junction had 8 bases not matched to a gene; V was cut back by 2 bases and J by 0 bases. CDR1 and CDR2 from the germline V gene are MNHNS and SASEGT. The CDR3 DNA sequence: TGTGCCAGCAGTGAACTTACGGACAGGGCCACTAACTATGGCTACACCTTC. It codes for CASSELTDRATNYGYTF.